The present T cell receptor beta chain was sequenced within a study of T cell repertoires in cytomegalovirus infection (dated by TCRdb to the late 2010s). Regarding the study in general: The peptide stimulations were aimed at well-studied HLA-B-restricted epitopes as well as recently identified HLA-C-restricted CMV epitopes, whose presentation resists viral immunomodulation. The HLA type of each donor mattered for the analysis, because public TCR beta signatures pointed to carriage of CMV infection along with the matching HLA type. The paper's findings and limits, for the study overall: Carriers of CMV infection plus the relevant HLA type were discriminated by the cumulative frequency of public TCR beta family members in the study cohort and in an independent roughly 370-donor cohort. The ex vivo response was dominated by HLA-C-restricted CMV-specific TCR beta clonotypes, which also provided the single most frequent clonotype in two of eight donors.

Concerning this clonotype itself: Its antigen is still unknown. Base qualities are not provided; no much larger clone lies one nucleotide away.

Taken with the paper, the label for treatment or condition translates to: in vitro stimulation with specific CMV peptide epitopes to enrich CMV-specific T cells. Sequences MNHEY (CDR1) and SMNVEV (CDR2) are obtained from the germline V gene (reference sequence). V loses 8 bases of germline sequence and J loses 4 bases, and the interval between the two ends is 5 bases. The CDR3 has 10 amino acids, counting the end cysteine and phenylalanine. The only DNA kept is the CDR3, 30 bases in frame from the first base. The data were produced on an Illumina HiSeq 1500. In-frame beta chains were kept once TCRdb had trimmed the public reads at Q25 with fastp and called clones with MiXCR. Each entry merges the rows of one CDR3 protein and shows their most common DNA and genes. A total of roughly 350,000 distinct CDR3 sequences appear in this sample, nearly 35% of them only once. The ten largest clonotypes hold about 14% of the sample.

The starting material was cultured PBMCs, obtained from culture after CMV antigen stimulation. The chain uses TRBV27 and TRBJ2-5, with no confidently assigned D gene. The clonotype comes from a human donor in good health (CMV status not recorded). Some clones in this sample may be carry-over from other donors' samples. The CDR3 has the sequence CASVRETQYF. The nucleotide sequence is TGTGCCAGCGTCAGAGAGACCCAGTACTTC.